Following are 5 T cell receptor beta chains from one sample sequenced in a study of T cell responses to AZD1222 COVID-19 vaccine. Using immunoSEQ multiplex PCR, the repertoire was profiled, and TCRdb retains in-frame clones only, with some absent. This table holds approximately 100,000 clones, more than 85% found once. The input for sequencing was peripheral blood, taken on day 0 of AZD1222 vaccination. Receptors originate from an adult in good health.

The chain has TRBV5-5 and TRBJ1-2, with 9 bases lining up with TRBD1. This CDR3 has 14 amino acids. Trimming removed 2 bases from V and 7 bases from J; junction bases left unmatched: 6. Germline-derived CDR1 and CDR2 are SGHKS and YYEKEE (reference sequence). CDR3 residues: CASSLGQGYGGYTF. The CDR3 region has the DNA TGTGCCAGCAGCTTAGGACAGGGGTATGGTGGCTACACCTTC.

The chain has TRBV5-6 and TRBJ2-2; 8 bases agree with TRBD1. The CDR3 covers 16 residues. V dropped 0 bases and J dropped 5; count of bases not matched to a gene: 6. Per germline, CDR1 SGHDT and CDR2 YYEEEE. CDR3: CASSLVGQGGTGELFF. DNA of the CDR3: TGTGCCAGCAGCTTGGTTGGACAGGGTGGGACCGGGGAGCTGTTTTTT.

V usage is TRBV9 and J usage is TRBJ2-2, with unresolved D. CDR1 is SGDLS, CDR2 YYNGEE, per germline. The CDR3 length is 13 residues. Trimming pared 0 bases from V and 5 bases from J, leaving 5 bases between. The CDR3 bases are TGTGCCAGCAGCGTAGTCGGGACCGGGGAGCTGTTTTTT. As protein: CASSVVGTGELFF.

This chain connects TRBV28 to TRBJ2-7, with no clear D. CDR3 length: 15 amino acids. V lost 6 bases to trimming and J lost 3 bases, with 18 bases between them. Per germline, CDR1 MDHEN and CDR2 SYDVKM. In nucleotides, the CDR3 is TGTGCCAGCAGCCGCGGAGTGTGGGCTGGCTACGAGCAGTACTTC. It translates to CASSRGVWAGYEQYF.

The CDR3 DNA is TGTGCCAGCAGCCTAGGGACACCCAGGGATTCACCCCTCCACTTT. Its translation is CASSLGTPRDSPLHF. This chain joins TRBV5-8 and TRBJ1-6; D perhaps matches TRBD1 (6 bases). The germline V gene encodes CDR1 SGHTS and CDR2 YDEGEE. CDR3 length equals 15 residues. V lost 4 bases to trimming and J lost 8 bases, with 16 bases between them.